The 9 T cell receptor beta chains below were found in one sample sequenced in a study of blood T cell repertoires in COVID-19. Clones were read by immunoSEQ multiplex PCR, and TCRdb kept only the in-frame ones, dropping some. The sample contains 200,000 to 300,000 clones, 70% to 90% of which appear only once. Sequenced material: peripheral blood. The source is a man in his sixties with acute or convalescent COVID-19.

This clone was seen a single time. The V call is TRBV11-3, the J call TRBJ2-3; D call uncertain. The CDR3 is made up of 17 amino acids. The V and J ends lost 5 bases and 0 bases respectively, with 18 bases between them. Germline CDR1 reads SGHNT; CDR2 reads YENEEA. CDR3 loop: CASSLKVGGASTDTQYF. The CDR3 bases are TGTGCCAGCAGCCTTAAGGTCGGCGGTGCGAGCACAGATACGCAGTATTTT.

This clone was seen a few times. The rearrangement uses TRBV19 and TRBJ1-2; 7 bases match TRBD1. The J segment lost 0 bases and the V segment lost 2 bases, leaving 3 bases of the junction unmatched. CDR1 LNHDA and CDR2 SQIVND come from the germline V gene (reference sequence). This CDR3 contains 15 residues. As DNA, the CDR3 is TGTGCCAGTAGTATATCGACAGGGTCTAACTATGGCTACACCTTC. It yields the protein CASSISTGSNYGYTF.

The chain uses TRBV7-2 and TRBJ2-3; 10 nucleotides match TRBD2. The CDR3 consists of 16 residues. V shed 1 base and J 4 bases; nucleotides not matched to a gene: 5. Per the germline V gene, CDR1 is SGHTA and CDR2 is FQGNSA. This chain's CDR3 is CASSLEAGGGSDTQYF. CDR3 nucleotide sequence: TGTGCCAGCAGCTTAGAAGCGGGAGGGGGGTCAGATACGCAGTATTTT.

The J gene is TRBJ1-3, the V gene TRBV5-1, with 7 bases matching TRBD1. Germline CDR1 SGHRS, CDR2 YFSETQ. The CDR3 contains 16 residues. J was trimmed by 1 base and V by 1 base; bases with no gene match: 5. CDR3 coding DNA: TGCGCCAGCAGCTTGAACGGACAGGAGTCTGGAAACACCATATATTTT. Its protein product is CASSLNGQESGNTIYF.

This chain connects TRBV29-1 to TRBJ2-5; D might be TRBD2 (8 bases). This CDR3 is 14 amino acids long. Germline V gives CDR1 SQVTM, CDR2 ANQGSEA. V was pared by 8 bases and J by 2 bases, with 18 bases between. The CDR3 spells CSTGQAGGQETQYF. CDR3 bases: TGCAGCACAGGACAGGCGGGGGGACAAGAGACCCAGTACTTC. Variable domain in full (rest from reference TRBV29-1 and TRBJ2-5): SAVISQKPSRDICQRGTSLTIQCQVDSQVTMMFWYRQQPGQSLTLIATANQGSEATYESGFVIDKFPISRPNLTFSTLTVSNMSPEDSSIYLCSTGQAGGQETQYFGPGTRLLVL.

This chain links TRBV27 with TRBJ2-7, with a weak D call TRBD1 (6 bases). This CDR3 spans 14 amino acids. Germline-derived CDR1 and CDR2 are MNHEY and SMNVEV (reference sequence). Trimming removed 8 bases from V and 2 bases from J, with 16 bases in between. This chain's CDR3 is CASQPRDTAYEQYF. The CDR3 bases are TGTGCCAGCCAACCCCGGGACACAGCCTACGAGCAGTACTTC.

The chain couples TRBV28 to TRBJ2-4; maybe TRBD1 (5 bases). Trimming stripped 5 bases from V and 8 bases from J, with 10 bases between. This CDR3 spans 12 amino acids. Germline assignment: CDR1 MDHEN and CDR2 SYDVKM. CDR3 in amino acids: CASSRTGHIQYF. The CDR3 nucleotides read TGTGCCAGCAGTCGTACAGGACACATTCAGTACTTC.

The chain is built from TRBV7-3 and TRBJ2-1, with 15 bases fitting TRBD2. The CDR3 consists of 16 residues. With 5 bases clipped from V and 6 bases from J, the junction kept 5 bases outside the gene matches. Germline V gene data show CDR1 as SGHTA and CDR2 as FQGTGA. The DNA of the CDR3 is TGTGCCAGCAGCCCTCCGGGACTAGCGGGAGGCAATGAGCAGTTCTTC. This gives the protein CASSPPGLAGGNEQFF.

The gene calls are TRBV19 and TRBJ1-2; D might be TRBD1 (6 bases). Germline CDR1 reads LNHDA; CDR2 reads SQIVND (reference sequence). The CDR3 loop spans 15 amino acids. Deletions cut 0 bases from V and 2 bases from J, with 10 bases between. CDR3 in DNA: TGTGCCAGTAGTATAGATGGGACACAAAACTATGGCTACACCTTC. As protein: CASSIDGTQNYGYTF.